This T cell receptor (beta chain) was captured by sequencing in a study of blood T cell repertoires in COVID-19. Authors' methods: Cell counts per sample came from amplifying reference gene primers. Here immunoSEQ multiplex PCR was the method, and the copy in TCRdb shows in-frame clones only, minus some. The D gene and trimming were derived from the DNA, and the V and J assignments and clone size from that table. The sample lists around 150,000 clones; about four fifths were seen once. The germline gives CDR1 KGHDR, CDR2 SFDVKD. V shed 4 bases and J 4 bases; nucleotides not matched to a gene: 11. CDR3 length: 16 amino acids.

The TCR was taken from a man in his 60s with active or convalescent COVID-19. The sequencing sample was made of peripheral blood. This chain joins TRBV24-1 and TRBJ2-5, with 7 bases that match TRBD2. The CDR3: CATSDSGAGQSETQYF. The CDR3 nucleotides read TGTGCCACCAGTGACTCGGGAGCGGGGCAGTCAGAGACCCAGTACTTC.